This TCR beta chain originates from a study of CD8 T cells in Susac syndrome. This CDR3 spans 11 amino acids. Germline V gives CDR1 DFQATT, CDR2 SNEGSKA (reference sequence). Trimming removed 1 base from V and 9 bases from J, with 4 bases in between. Random hexamers served to reverse transcribe about 0.5 to 1 ug RNA. Each CDR3 protein gets one entry after TCRdb re-called the immunoSEQ multiplex PCR reads with MiXCR. The sample has 100,000 to 150,000 distinct CDR3 sequences; 93% are singletons. The sample taken for sequencing was CD8+ T cells from PBMCs. This receptor was obtained from a human donor with multiple sclerosis. This chain uses TRBV20-1 with TRBJ2-6; D is undetermined. CDR3 nucleotide sequence: TGCAGTGCTAGAGCAGACAACGTCCTGACTTTC. It encodes CSARADNVLTF.